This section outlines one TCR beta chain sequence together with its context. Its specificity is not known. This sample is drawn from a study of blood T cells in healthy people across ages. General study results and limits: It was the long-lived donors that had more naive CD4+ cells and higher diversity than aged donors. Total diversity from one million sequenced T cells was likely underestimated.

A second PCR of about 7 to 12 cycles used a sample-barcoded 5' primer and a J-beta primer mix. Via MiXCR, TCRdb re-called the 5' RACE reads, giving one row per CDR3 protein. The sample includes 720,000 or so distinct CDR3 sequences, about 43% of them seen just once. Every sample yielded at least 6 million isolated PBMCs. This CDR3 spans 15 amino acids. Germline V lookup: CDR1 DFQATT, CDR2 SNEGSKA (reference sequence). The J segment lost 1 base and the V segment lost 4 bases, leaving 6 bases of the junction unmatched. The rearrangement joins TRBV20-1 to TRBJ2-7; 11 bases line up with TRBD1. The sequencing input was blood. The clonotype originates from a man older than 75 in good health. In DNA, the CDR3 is TGCAGTGCTATTGAGGGGACAGGGGGATCCTACGAGCAGTACTTC. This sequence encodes CSAIEGTGGSYEQYF.